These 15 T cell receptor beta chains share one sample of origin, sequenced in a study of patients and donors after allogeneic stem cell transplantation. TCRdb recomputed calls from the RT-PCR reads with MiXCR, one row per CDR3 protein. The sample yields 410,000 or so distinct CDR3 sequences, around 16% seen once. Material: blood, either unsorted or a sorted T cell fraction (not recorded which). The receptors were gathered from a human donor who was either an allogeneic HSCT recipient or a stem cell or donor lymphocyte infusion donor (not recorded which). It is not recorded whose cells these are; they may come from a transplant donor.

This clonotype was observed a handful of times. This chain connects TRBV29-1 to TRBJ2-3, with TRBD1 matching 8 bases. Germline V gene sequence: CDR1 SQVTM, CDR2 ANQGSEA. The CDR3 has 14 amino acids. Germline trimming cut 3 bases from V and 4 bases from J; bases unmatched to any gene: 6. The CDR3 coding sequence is TGCAGCGTTGAGGACAGGGTTTGGGCAGATACGCAGTATTTT. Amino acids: CSVEDRVWADTQYF.

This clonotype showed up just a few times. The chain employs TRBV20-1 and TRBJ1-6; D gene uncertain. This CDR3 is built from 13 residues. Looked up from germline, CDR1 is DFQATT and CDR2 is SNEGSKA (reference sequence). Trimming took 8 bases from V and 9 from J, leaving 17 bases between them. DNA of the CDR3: TGCAGTACCAAGGGAGATAACCTTTCACCCCTCCACTTT. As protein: CSTKGDNLSPLHF.

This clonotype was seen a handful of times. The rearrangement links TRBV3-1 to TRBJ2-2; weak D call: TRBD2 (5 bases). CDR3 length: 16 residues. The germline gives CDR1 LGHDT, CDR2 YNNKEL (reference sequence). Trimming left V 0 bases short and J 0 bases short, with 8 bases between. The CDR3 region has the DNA TGTGCCAGCAGCCAAGAGGTGGGAGCGAACACCGGGGAGCTGTTTTTT. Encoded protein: CASSQEVGANTGELFF. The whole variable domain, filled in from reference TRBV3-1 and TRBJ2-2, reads DTAVSQTPKYLVTQMGNDKSIKCEQNLGHDTMYWYKQDSKKFLKIMFSYNNKELIINETVPNRFSPKSPDKAHLNLHINSLELGDSAVYFCASSQEVGANTGELFFGEGSRLTVL.

CDR3 coding DNA: TGCAGTGCTAGTTATGGGACCACAACTAATGAAAAACTGTTTTTT. It specifies CSASYGTTTNEKLFF. The chain links TRBV20-1 to TRBJ1-4; maybe TRBD1 (5 bases). CDR1 DFQATT and CDR2 SNEGSKA come from the germline V gene (reference sequence). V was cut by 3 bases and J by 0 bases, with 11 bases left in between. There are 15 residues in the CDR3.

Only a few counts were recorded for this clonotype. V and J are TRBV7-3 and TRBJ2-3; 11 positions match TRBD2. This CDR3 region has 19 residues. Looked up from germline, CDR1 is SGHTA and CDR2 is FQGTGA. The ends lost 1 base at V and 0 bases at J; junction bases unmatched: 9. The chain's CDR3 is CASSLIETSGALSTDTQYF. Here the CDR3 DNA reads TGTGCCAGCAGCTTAATAGAGACTAGCGGGGCCCTTAGCACAGATACGCAGTATTTT. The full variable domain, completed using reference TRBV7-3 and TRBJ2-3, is GAGVSQTPSNKVTEKGKYVELRCDPISGHTALYWYRQSLGQGPEFLIYFQGTGAADDSGLPNDRFFAVRPEGSVSTLKIQRTERGDSAVYLCASSLIETSGALSTDTQYFGPGTRLTVL.

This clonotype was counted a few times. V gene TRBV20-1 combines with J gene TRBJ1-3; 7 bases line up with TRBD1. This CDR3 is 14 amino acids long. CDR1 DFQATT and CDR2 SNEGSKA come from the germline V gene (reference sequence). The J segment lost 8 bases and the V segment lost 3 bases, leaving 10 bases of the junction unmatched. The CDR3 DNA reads TGCAGTGCTAGCCGGGACAGCTGGGAAGACACCATATATTTT. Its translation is CSASRDSWEDTIYF.

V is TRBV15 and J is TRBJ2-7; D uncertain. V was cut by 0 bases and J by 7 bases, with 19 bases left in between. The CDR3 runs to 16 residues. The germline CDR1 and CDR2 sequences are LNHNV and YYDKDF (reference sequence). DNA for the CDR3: TGTGCCACCAGCAGAGATCGCCGCAGCGAAGGTGAGGAGCAGTACTTC. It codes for CATSRDRRSEGEEQYF.

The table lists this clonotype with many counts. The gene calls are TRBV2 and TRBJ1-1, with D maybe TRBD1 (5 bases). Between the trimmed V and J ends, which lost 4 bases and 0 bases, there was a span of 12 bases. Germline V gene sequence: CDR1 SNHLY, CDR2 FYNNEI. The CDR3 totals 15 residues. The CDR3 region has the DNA TGTGCCAGCAGTGCGCCAGGGCGGGTGAACACTGAAGCTTTCTTT. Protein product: CASSAPGRVNTEAFF.

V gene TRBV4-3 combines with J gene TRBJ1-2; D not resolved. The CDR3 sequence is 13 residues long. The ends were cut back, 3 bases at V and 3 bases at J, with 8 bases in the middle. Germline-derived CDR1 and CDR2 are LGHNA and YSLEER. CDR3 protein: CASSQGLDYGYTF. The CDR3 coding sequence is TGCGCCAGCAGCCAGGGGTTGGACTATGGCTACACCTTC.

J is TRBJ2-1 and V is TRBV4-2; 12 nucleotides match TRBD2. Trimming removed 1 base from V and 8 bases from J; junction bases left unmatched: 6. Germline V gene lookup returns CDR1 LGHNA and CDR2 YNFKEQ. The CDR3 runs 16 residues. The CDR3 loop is CASSQGSSGREDEQFF. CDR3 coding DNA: TGTGCCAGCAGCCAAGGGTCTAGCGGGAGGGAGGATGAGCAGTTCTTC.

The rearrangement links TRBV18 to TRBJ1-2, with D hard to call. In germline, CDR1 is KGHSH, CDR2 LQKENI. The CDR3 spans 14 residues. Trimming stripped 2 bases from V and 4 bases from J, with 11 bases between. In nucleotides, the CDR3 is TGTGCCAGCTCACCAGGGCAGTTCCTCTATGGCTACACCTTC. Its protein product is CASSPGQFLYGYTF.

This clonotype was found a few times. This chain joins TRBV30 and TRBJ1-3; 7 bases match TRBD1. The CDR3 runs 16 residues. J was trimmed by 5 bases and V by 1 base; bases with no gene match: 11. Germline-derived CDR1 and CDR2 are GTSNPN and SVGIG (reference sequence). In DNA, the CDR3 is TGTGCCTGGAGTGCCGGCCCGGGACAGACGAGAAACACCATATATTTT. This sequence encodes CAWSAGPGQTRNTIYF.

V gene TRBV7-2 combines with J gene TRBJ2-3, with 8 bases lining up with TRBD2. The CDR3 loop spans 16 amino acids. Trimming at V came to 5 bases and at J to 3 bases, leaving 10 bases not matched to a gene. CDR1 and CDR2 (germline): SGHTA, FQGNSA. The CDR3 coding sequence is TGTGCCAGCAGCCCCCGGACTAGCAGACGTACAGATACGCAGTATTTT. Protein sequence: CASSPRTSRRTDTQYF.

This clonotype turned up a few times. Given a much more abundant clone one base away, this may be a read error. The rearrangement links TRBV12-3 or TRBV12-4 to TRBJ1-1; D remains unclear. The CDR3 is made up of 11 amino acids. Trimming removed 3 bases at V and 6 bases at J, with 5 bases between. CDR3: CASSFRAEAFF. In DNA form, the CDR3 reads TGTGCCAGCAGTTTTAGGGCTGAAGCTTTCTTT.

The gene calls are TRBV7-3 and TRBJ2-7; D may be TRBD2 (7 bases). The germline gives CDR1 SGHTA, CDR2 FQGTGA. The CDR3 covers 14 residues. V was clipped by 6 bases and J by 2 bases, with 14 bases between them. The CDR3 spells CASSAQGGAYEQYF. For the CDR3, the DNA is TGTGCCAGCAGTGCACAGGGAGGGGCCTACGAGCAGTACTTC.